This T cell receptor beta chain was recorded in a study of shared clonotypes between healthy human individuals. The length of the CDR3 is 13 residues. Losses at the gene ends were 5 bases for V and 3 bases for J; bases not matched to a gene: 3. Germline loops: CDR1 SEHNR, CDR2 FQNEAQ (reference sequence). Profiled with immunoSEQ multiplex PCR; TCRdb holds only in-frame clones, not every one. The data contain over 850,000 clones, about 80% of them singletons. Both subsets, CD45RA+ naive and CD45RA-negative memory, were split from the CD4+ cells. Of note for this clone: This CDR3 is also generated by other DNA sequences in the sample.

The V and J genes are TRBV7-9 and TRBJ1-1, with 7 positions matching TRBD1. This receptor was identified in a man aged 18 to 30 in good health. Some clones in this sample may be carry-over from other donors' samples. Sequencing was done on a sample of memory CD4+ T cells from PBMCs. Stated subset: CD45RA-negative fraction. This chain's CDR3 is CASSRTGDTEAFF. The CDR3 nucleotides are TGTGCCAGCAGCCGGACAGGCGACACTGAAGCTTTCTTT.